This TCR beta chain was retrieved from a study of cytomegalovirus exposure and HLA in healthy donors. The PCR ran on 60 Vbeta and 13 Jbeta primers. Only in-frame clones appear in the TCRdb table, and some are missing; sequencing was by immunoSEQ multiplex PCR. The table has about 190,000 clones, about 84% seen once. Trimming shortened V by 4 bases and J by 4 bases, and 4 bases separated the two germline ends. This CDR3 contains 11 residues. The germline V gene has CDR1 SEHNR and CDR2 FQNEAQ (reference sequence). The chain carries TRBV7-9 and TRBJ2-5; no firm D call. The source is a man aged 50 to 60 in good health and CMV-seronegative. The specimen was PBMCs. CDR3 in DNA: TGTGCCAGCAGCTCCCTAGAGACCCAGTACTTC. Its translation is CASSSLETQYF.